This T cell receptor beta chain was obtained from a study of human thymus T cells. With regard to this clone: Its antigen is unidentified.

Thymus tissue was removed during corrective cardiac surgery. Per germline, CDR1 MDHEN and CDR2 SYDVKM. CDR3 length equals 12 residues. V was trimmed by 5 bases and J by 2 bases, leaving 6 bases between them. Only in-frame clones appear in the TCRdb table, and some are missing; sequencing was by immunoSEQ multiplex PCR. Among around 120,000 clones listed, 90% to 95% were seen once. Study-wide findings and caveats: Within thymic and blood repertoires, V and J gene usage appeared to be biased. Related research found strongly overlapping thymic repertoires in unrelated individuals.

The receptor was isolated from a boy under two years old with a congenital heart defect but otherwise immunologically healthy. The chain carries TRBV28 and TRBJ2-5, with D unclear. Sequenced material: thymus tissue. The CDR3, as DNA: TGTGCCAGCAGTGGGCCACAAGAGACCCAGTACTTC. Protein product: CASSGPQETQYF. The full variable domain, completed using reference TRBV28 and TRBJ2-5, is DVKVTQSSRYLVKRTGEKVFLECVQDMDHENMFWYRQDPGLGLRLIYFSYDVKMKEKGDIPEGYSVSREKKERFSLILESASTNQTSMYLCASSGPQETQYFGPGTRLLVL.